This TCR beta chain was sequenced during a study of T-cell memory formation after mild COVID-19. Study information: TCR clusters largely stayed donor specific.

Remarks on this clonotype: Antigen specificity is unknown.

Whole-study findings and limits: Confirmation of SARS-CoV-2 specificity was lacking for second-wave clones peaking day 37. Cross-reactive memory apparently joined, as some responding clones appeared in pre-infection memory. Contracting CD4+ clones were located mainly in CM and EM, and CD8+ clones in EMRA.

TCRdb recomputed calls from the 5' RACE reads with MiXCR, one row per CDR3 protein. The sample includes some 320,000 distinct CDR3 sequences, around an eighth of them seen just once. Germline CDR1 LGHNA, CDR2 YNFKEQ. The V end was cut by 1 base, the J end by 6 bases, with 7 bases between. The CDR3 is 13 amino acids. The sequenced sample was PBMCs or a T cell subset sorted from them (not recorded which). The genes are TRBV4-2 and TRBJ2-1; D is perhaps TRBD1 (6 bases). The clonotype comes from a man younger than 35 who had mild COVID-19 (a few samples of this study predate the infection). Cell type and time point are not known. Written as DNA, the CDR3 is TGTGCCAGCAGCCAAGGGGGGCCCAATGAGCAGTTCTTC. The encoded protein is CASSQGGPNEQFF.